The entry below gives a single T cell receptor (beta chain) sequence along with its context. There are a few counts of this clonotype. This receptor's antigen is unknown. No much larger clone is present one base from it, and per-base qualities are unavailable. The data were taken from a study of identical twins listed by TCRdb under 2016. For the wider study: To test whether fetal clonotypes persist, this study deep-sequenced TCR alpha and beta repertoires from monozygotic twins, from unrelated adults of various ages, and from cord blood. To rule out contamination, replicate twin experiments were performed at different times with different library preparation protocols. Overall study results and their limits: Compared with coincidental sharing between unrelated individuals, out-of-frame TCR alpha sequences shared between twins had an excess of sequences with low generation probability. Conclusions relied on cross-sectional statistical analysis, since the same donors could not be followed over many years. A weaker excess of twin sharing was found in beta out-of-frame sequences because the signal-to-noise ratio was lowered by fewer shared sequences. Fewer insertions were carried by abundant cord blood beta clonotypes, a similar but weaker trend appeared in young adult naive repertoires, and no such trend appeared in memory repertoires. Zero-insertion analyses could be partly confounded by invariant T cells such as MAIT and iNKT, although diverse VJ usage argued against such confounding for most clonotypes. In monozygotic twins, out-of-frame TCR alpha sharing was systematically underestimated by recombination models, although the models agreed with sharing between unrelated individuals.

The library relied on 5' RACE. Sequencing instrument: Illumina HiSeq 2000. A universal primer binding site was added through template switching, and the final cDNA carried a unique molecular identifier so that TCR cDNA molecules could be counted accurately. Specific primers in the conserved constant-segment region were used to synthesize first-strand cDNA for the TCR alpha and beta chains. To control for contamination, every cDNA library was double barcoded, receiving both a SMART-Mk sample barcode and Illumina barcodes. Two successive PCR steps introduced TruSeq adapter sequences along with Illumina sample barcodes. Sequencing of the TCR alpha and beta cDNA libraries was done on the Illumina HiSeq platform using custom primers. The authors' analysis ran thus. MiGEC was used to process raw reads and extract unique molecular identifiers, and MiXCR was used to find CDR3 positions. Recombination models were inferred per individual with the repgenHMM and IGoR tools using an EM algorithm. The tcR package in R was used for shared clonotype analysis, with sharing normalized by the product of cloneset sizes. Out-of-frame nonproductive sequences were analyzed to study raw recombination free of thymic and clonal selection effects. TCRdb redid the processing of the public reads, applying fastp at Q25 and MiXCR, and retained in-frame beta chains. Each record represents a unique CDR3 protein, reported with the most common genes and DNA among its rows. The V and J calls and clone size come from TCRdb's table, not from the authors' own analysis. The sample table records 690,000 or so distinct CDR3 sequences; less than 10% of these occur just once. The top ten hold roughly 0.9% of the sample.

Every donor was a healthy Caucasian. The twin cohort comprised three pairs of female monozygotic twins, all aged about 18 to 30 years. RNA for TCR libraries was isolated from peripheral blood mononuclear cells. CDR1 SGHRS and CDR2 YFSETQ are derived from the germline V gene. The CDR3 measures 15 amino acids from cysteine to phenylalanine. CDR3 DNA is the only sequence kept; it has 45 bases, read in frame from the first base. V is pared back by 0 bases and J by 2 bases, with 11 bases lying between the germline termini. These same records also appear under a second study, on yellow fever vaccine responses in identical twins. From that second study: According to the authors, in identical twins the way T cells responded to vaccination appeared partly convergent and partly personalized. Focusing on identical twins, the study followed the T cell clones that responded to the vaccine, and did so with precision.

The TCR comes from a woman under 30 in good health. The rearranged segments are TRBV5-1 and TRBJ2-5; the D gene is perhaps TRBD1, on 5 matching bases. Sample: PBMCs. Read as DNA, the sequence is TGCGCCAGCAGCTTGGGTGGGGCAGCGCAAGAGACCCAGTACTTC. It encodes CASSLGGAAQETQYF.